This T cell receptor beta chain derives from a study of shared clonotypes between healthy human individuals. Selected positively for CCR7 and CD45RO-negative, naive CD8 cells excluded terminally differentiated effector memory CD45RA+ cells. TCRdb's copy holds only in-frame clones and misses some; the assay was immunoSEQ multiplex PCR. The sample lists about 820,000 clones; almost 95% were seen once. There are 17 residues in the CDR3. Germline CDR1 is SEHNR and CDR2 is FQNEAQ (reference sequence). V lost 4 bases and J lost 0, with 15 bases in between. The source of this sequence is a man between 25 and 39 years old in good health. The sequenced material came from naive CD8+ T cells sorted from blood. The chain combines TRBV7-9 with TRBJ2-2; D unclear. Here the CDR3 reads CASSSHLVGPNTGELFF. CDR3 nucleotide sequence: TGTGCCAGCAGCTCACACCTGGTGGGCCCGAACACCGGGGAGCTGTTTTTT.